This T cell receptor beta chain appears in the sequencing data of a study of shared clonotypes between healthy human individuals (dated by TCRdb to 2020 to 2021). Background for the entire study: The cohort comprised a couple of women and three men aged 18 to 49 years. Per donor, three plates each were used for CD4 naive and CD4 memory, two for CD8 naive, and one for CD8 memory. To estimate repertoire size and how much clonotypes are shared between individuals, the study performed deep sequencing of blood TCR repertoires from a handful of healthy adults. To increase sequencing depth and limit assay-specific biases, TCR repertoire library preparation and sequencing were carried out by different laboratories using diverse techniques. Between about 0.9 and 10 billion PBMCs per donor were obtained by leukapheresis. Broad study findings and their caveats: Pairwise subsampling led to the expectation that sequencing depth would affect the degree of clonotype sharing among donors. Rarefaction of sorted-subset datasets indicated incomplete sequencing despite the large sequencing depth. Roughly 5.2% of naive CD4, around 3.5% of naive CD8, approximately 2% of memory CD4, and roughly 0.4% of memory CD8 clonotypes were shared across a few donors. Naive subsets generally had larger estimated clonotype richness than memory subsets. The small number of donors limited the genetic and exposure-history diversity represented. Compared with non-shared clonotypes, clonotypes shared by all four sorted-subset donors had higher generation probabilities. Only blood was sampled, and tissue TCR repertoires likely differ from those in blood.

Using the deep immunoSEQ assay, TCR CDR3 regions were amplified from genomic DNA by multiplex PCR. Extracted genomic DNA from each cell subset was distributed evenly across all wells of several immunoSEQ 96-well plates, and each plate was treated as a replicate. For sorted subsets, approximately 0.2 ug of genomic DNA, equivalent to tens of thousands of T cell genomes, went into each replicate PCR. The purified libraries were quantified using a Qubit 3.0 fluorometer, sized with a Bioanalyzer 2100, and then quantified again using the KAPA Library Quantification kit. Every immunoSEQ 96-well plate was sequenced on a dedicated single-read 150-cycle Illumina NextSeq 550 flow cell. The authors processed their data as follows. Because only junctional sequences without quality scores were contained in the immunoSEQ output, filtering matching that applied to full-length reads could not be performed. Sequences were annotated with PyIR, a Python wrapper for IgBLAST v1.9, using IMGT germline references to assign V/J genes and CDR3. Any read was removed if the V/J assignment was weak (E-value above 1e-6), the CDR3 was missing, or the read contained stop codons, out-of-frame junctions, or ambiguous translated residues. V3J clonotypes were defined as sequences sharing an identical inferred V gene, J gene, and CDR3 amino acid sequence. Percentage overlap between repertoires was computed as shared unique clonotypes divided by the size of the smaller repertoire. RTK rarefaction, the Chao1 estimator, and Recon v2.1 estimates of unobserved clonotypes were used to assess repertoire richness. For all TCRbeta clonotypes obtained by the gDNA method from a few donors, generation probabilities were computed with OLGA. TCRdb carries this immuneACCESS record with in-frame sequences only. Its versions omit some clonotypes, under half of them owing to an unresolved V gene in the studies checked, with the rest unexplained. The V and J calls and clone size were taken over from that table, and D and trimming were inferred from the DNA. Counted in this sample were just over 2,000,000 clones; 85% to 95% of them appeared once. The ten largest clones capture more than 0.1% of the sample.

The CDR3 numbers 15 residues from cysteine through phenylalanine. Only the CDR3 part of the read is kept: 45 bases, read in frame from the first base. CDR1 and CDR2, looked up from the germline V gene, are MNHNS and SASEGT. V and J lose 4 bases and 0 bases, and a span of 11 bases separates them. The donors were healthy, HIV-negative adults who had no recently reported acute infections or vaccinations. All donors were Caucasian adults living in Nashville, Tennessee, USA. CD4+ T cells were enriched by magnetic negative selection; naive cells were then positively selected on CD45RA, and the negative fraction formed the memory subset. Blood was collected by leukapheresis, and PBMCs were isolated by Ficoll-Histopaque density gradient centrifugation and then cryopreserved in liquid nitrogen vapor phase. Purity and quantity of every magnetically sorted T cell population were checked by analytical flow cytometry. Genomic DNA was isolated from every sorted fraction and measured by UV absorbance on a Nanodrop 2000c.

As concerns this clone: No antigen is known for it. No quality values exist for individual bases; no much larger clone is one base distant.

The V and J genes are TRBV6-1 and TRBJ2-3; the D gene remains uncertain. This clonotype was sampled from a man aged 18 to 30 in good health. What was sequenced was naive CD4+ T cells sorted from blood. This specimen's cell subset or site label, per the study, means: CD45RA+ positively selected. For the CDR3, the sequence is CASSAEFFSTDTQYF. The DNA sequence follows: TGTGCCAGCAGTGCAGAGTTTTTTAGCACAGATACGCAGTATTTT.